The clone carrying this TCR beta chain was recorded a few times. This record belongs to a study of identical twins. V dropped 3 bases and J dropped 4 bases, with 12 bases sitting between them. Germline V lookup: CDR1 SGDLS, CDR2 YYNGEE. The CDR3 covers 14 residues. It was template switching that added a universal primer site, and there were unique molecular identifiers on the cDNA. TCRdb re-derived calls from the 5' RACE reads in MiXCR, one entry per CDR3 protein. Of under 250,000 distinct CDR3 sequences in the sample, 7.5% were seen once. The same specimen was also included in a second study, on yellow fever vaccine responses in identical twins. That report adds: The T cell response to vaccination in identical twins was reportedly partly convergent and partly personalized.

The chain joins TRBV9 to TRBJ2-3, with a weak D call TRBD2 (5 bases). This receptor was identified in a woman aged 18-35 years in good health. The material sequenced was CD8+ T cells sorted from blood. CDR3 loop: CASSEDFGADTQYF. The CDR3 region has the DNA TGTGCCAGCAGCGAGGACTTTGGGGCAGATACGCAGTATTTT.